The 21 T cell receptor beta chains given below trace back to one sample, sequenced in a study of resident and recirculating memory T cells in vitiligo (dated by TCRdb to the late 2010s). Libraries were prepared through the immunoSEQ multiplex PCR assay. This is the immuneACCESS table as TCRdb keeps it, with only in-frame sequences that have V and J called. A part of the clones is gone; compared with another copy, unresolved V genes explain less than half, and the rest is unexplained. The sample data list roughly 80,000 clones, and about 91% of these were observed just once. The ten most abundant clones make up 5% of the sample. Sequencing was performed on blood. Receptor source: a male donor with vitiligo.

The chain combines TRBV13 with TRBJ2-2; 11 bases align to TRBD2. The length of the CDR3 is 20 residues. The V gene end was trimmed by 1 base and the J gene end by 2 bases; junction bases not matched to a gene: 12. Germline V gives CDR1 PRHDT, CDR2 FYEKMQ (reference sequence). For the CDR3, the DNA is TGTGCCAGCAGCTTAGTTGTAGGGCTAGCGGGAGGAGGAAACACCGGGGAGCTGTTTTTT. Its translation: CASSLVVGLAGGGNTGELFF.

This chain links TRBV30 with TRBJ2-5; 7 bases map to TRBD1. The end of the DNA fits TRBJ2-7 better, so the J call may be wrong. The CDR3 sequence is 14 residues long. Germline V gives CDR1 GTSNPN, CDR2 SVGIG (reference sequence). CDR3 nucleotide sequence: TGTGCCTGGAGCTCGGGACAGCTCCCCTACGAGCAGTACTTC. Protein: CAWSSGQLPYEQYF.

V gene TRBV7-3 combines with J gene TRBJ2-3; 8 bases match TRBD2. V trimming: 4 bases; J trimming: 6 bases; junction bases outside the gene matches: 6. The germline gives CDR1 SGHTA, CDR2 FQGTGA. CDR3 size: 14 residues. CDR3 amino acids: CASSSGLAKDTQYF. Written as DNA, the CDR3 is TGTGCCAGCAGCTCAGGACTAGCAAAGGATACGCAGTATTTT. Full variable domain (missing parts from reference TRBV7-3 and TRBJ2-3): GAGVSQTPSNKVTEKGKYVELRCDPISGHTALYWYRQSLGQGPEFLIYFQGTGAADDSGLPNDRFFAVRPEGSVSTLKIQRTERGDSAVYLCASSSGLAKDTQYFGPGTRLTVL.

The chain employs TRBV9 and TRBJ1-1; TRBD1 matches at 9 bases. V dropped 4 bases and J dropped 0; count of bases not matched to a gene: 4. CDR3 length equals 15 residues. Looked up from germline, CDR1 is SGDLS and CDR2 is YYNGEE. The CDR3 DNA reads TGTGCCAGCAGCACAGGACAGGGGTTGAACACTGAAGCTTTCTTT. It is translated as CASSTGQGLNTEAFF.

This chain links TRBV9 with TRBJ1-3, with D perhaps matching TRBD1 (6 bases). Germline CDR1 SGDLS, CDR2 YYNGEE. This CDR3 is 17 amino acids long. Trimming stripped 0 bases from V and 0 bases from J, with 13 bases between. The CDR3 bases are TGTGCCAGCAGCGTAGCCCAGGGGTACGTCTCTGGAAACACCATATATTTT. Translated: CASSVAQGYVSGNTIYF.

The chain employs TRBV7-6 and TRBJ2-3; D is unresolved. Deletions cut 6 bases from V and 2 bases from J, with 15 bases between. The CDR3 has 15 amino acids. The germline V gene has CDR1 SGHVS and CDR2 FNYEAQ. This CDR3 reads CASSPLTEHTDTQYF. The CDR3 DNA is TGTGCCAGCAGTCCTTTAACAGAGCACACAGATACGCAGTATTTT.

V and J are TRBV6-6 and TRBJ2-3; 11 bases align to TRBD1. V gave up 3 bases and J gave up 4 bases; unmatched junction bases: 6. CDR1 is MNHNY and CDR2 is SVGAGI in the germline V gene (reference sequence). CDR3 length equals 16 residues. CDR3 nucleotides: TGTGCCAGCAGTTATTCCGCGGACAGGGGGCCAGATACGCAGTATTTT. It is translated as CASSYSADRGPDTQYF.

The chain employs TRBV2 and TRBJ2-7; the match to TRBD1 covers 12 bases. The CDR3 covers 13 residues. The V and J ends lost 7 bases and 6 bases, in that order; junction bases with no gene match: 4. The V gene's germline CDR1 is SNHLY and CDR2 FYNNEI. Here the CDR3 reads CASMRGQGAEQYF. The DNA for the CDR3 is TGTGCCAGCATGAGGGGACAGGGGGCCGAGCAGTACTTC. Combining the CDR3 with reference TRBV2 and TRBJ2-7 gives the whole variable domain EPEVTQTPSHQVTQMGQEVILRCVPISNHLYFYWYRQILGQKVEFLVSFYNNEISEKSEIFDDQFSVERPDGSNFTLKIRSTKLEDSAMYFCASMRGQGAEQYFGPGTRLTVT.

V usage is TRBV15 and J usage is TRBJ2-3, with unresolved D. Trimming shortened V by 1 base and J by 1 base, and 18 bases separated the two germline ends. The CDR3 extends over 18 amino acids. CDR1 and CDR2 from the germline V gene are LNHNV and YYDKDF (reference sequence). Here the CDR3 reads CATSRVGLGRRRTDTQYF. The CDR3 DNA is TGTGCCACCAGCAGAGTGGGTCTGGGCAGGCGACGCACAGATACGCAGTATTTT.

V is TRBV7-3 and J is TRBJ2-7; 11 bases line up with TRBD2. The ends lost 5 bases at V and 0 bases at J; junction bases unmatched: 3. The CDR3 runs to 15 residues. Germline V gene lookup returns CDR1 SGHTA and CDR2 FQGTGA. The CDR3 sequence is CASSPTSGGSYEQYF. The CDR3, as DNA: TGTGCCAGCAGCCCCACTAGCGGGGGCTCCTACGAGCAGTACTTC.

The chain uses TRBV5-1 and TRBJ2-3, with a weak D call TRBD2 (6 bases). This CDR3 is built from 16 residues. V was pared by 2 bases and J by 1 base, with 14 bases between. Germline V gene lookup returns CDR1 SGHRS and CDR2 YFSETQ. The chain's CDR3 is CASSLAGRKGTDTQYF. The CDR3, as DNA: TGCGCCAGCAGCTTAGCGGGCCGGAAAGGCACAGATACGCAGTATTTT.

The CDR3 nucleotides are TGTGCCAGCAGTTTATTGTCCCAGGGGGAAAAACTGTTTTTT. It is translated as CASSLLSQGEKLFF. The chain joins TRBV28 to TRBJ1-4; a possible D gene is TRBD1 (6 bases). V lost 1 base to trimming and J lost 8 bases, with 11 bases between them. The CDR3 loop spans 14 amino acids. Germline values: CDR1 MDHEN, CDR2 SYDVKM. The complete variable domain, with remaining parts taken from reference TRBV28 and TRBJ1-4, reads DVKVTQSSRYLVKRTGEKVFLECVQDMDHENMFWYRQDPGLGLRLIYFSYDVKMKEKGDIPEGYSVSREKKERFSLILESASTNQTSMYLCASSLLSQGEKLFFGSGTQLSVL.

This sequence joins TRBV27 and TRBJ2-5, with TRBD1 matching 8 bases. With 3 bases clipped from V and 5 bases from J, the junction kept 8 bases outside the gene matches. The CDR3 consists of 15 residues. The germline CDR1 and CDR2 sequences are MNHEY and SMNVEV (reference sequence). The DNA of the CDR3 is TGTGCCAGCAGTTTTGGGCAGGGGGCATTGGAGACCCAGTACTTC. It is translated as CASSFGQGALETQYF.

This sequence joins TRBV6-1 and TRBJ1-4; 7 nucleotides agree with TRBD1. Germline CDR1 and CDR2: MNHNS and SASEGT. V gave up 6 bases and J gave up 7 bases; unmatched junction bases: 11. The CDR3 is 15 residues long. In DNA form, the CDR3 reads TGTGCCAGCAGGCCCCTAGACAGGGTAGCTGAAAAACTGTTTTTT. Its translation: CASRPLDRVAEKLFF.

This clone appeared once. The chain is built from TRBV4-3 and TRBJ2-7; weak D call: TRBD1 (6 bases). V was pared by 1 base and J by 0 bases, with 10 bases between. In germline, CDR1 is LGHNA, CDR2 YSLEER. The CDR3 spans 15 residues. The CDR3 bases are TGCGCCAGCAGCCAAGTTCGGACAGTCTCCTACGAGCAGTACTTC. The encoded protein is CASSQVRTVSYEQYF.

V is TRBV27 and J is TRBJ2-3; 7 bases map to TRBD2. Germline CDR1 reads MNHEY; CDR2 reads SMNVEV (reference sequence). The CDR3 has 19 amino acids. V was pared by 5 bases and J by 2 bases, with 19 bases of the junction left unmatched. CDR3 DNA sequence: TGTGCCAGCAGTCCATTCGGGACTACCGGGCTCCTTACCACAGATACGCAGTATTTT. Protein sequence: CASSPFGTTGLLTTDTQYF.

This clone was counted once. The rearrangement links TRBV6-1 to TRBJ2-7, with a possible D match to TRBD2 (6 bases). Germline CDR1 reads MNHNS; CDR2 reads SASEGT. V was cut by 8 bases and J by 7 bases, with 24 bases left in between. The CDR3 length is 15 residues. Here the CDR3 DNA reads TGTGCCAGCTGCAAAGTCGGACTACTAGACTGGGAGCAGTACTTC. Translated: CASCKVGLLDWEQYF.

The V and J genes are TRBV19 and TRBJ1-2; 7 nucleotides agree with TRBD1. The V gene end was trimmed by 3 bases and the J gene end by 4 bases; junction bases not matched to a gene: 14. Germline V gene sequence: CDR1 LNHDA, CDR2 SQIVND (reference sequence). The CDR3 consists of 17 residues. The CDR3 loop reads CASSMGLQGNFLYGYTF. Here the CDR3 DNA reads TGTGCCAGTAGTATGGGCCTACAGGGGAATTTCCTCTATGGCTACACCTTC.

The CDR3 reads CASSPGQGLGQPQHF. CDR3 in DNA: TGTGCCAGCAGCCCGGGACAGGGGCTCGGTCAGCCCCAGCATTTT. V usage is TRBV7-2 and J usage is TRBJ1-5; 10 bases are shared with TRBD1. The V gene end was trimmed by 5 bases and the J gene end by 6 bases; junction bases not matched to a gene: 7. The CDR3 spans 15 residues. Germline V lookup: CDR1 SGHTA, CDR2 FQGNSA.

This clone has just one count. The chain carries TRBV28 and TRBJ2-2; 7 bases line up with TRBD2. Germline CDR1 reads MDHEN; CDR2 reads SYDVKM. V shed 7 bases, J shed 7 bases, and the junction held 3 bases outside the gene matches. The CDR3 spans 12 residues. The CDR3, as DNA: TGTGCCAGCAACCTAGCGGACGGGGAGCTGTTTTTT. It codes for CASNLADGELFF. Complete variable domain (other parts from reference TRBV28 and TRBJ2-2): DVKVTQSSRYLVKRTGEKVFLECVQDMDHENMFWYRQDPGLGLRLIYFSYDVKMKEKGDIPEGYSVSREKKERFSLILESASTNQTSMYLCASNLADGELFFGEGSRLTVL.

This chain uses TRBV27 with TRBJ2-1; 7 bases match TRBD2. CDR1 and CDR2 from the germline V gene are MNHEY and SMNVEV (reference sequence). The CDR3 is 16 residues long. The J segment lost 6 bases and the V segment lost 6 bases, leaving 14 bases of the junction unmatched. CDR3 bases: TGTGCCAGCAGCTCCCTTGGGACTACCTTTGGCAATGAGCAGTTCTTC. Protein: CASSSLGTTFGNEQFF.